This TCR beta chain was sequenced in a study of neurological immune-mediated disorders. With 10-nucleotide random UMIs, 5'RACE was used to make the cDNA. Whenever a sequencing run was performed, it yielded over 190 million TCR-beta sequences from 15-18 subjects. One entry per CDR3 protein results from TCRdb running MiXCR on the 5' RACE reads. The data contain roughly 27,000 distinct CDR3 sequences, over 20% of them singletons. The sample holds many counts of this clonotype. Its antigen is still unknown. The unsorted libraries were prepared from 2 million PBMCs (stored at -80 C). Study findings and constraints: HTLV-1-associated myelopathy led in TCR clonal expansion, while multiple sclerosis ranked lowest, below healthy controls.

This TCR derives from a woman aged 60 to 75 in good health. The sample consisted of PBMCs.

CDR3 sequence (DNA): TGTGCCAGCAGTTTAGAAGGGACTTACTCTACGAGGGGGTACTTC. Translating it yields CASSLEGTYSTRGYF. This sequence joins TRBV28 and TRBJ2-7, with a possible D match to TRBD2 (6 bases). The V end was cut by 2 bases, the J end by 12 bases, with 23 bases between. The CDR3 spans 15 residues. Germline assignment: CDR1 MDHEN and CDR2 SYDVKM. Based on the CDR3 plus reference TRBV28 and TRBJ2-7, the full variable domain is DVKVTQSSRYLVKRTGEKVFLECVQDMDHENMFWYRQDPGLGLRLIYFSYDVKMKEKGDIPEGYSVSREKKERFSLILESASTNQTSMYLCASSLEGTYSTRGYFGPGTRLTVT.